The rows below give T cell receptor beta chains drawn from one sample of a study of blood T cell repertoires in COVID-19. Only in-frame clones appear in the TCRdb table, and some are missing; sequencing was by immunoSEQ multiplex PCR. Of 250,000 to 300,000 clones in the sample, roughly 90% are singletons; the top ten hold 2% to 2.5%. Sequenced material: peripheral blood. These receptors were taken from a woman aged 50 to 60 who had recovered from COVID-19. The conserved cysteine and the conserved F or W are not part of the CDR3 here. Not every row has a clone size; where given, it reads once, few, many or a size class.

clone_size j_call cdr3_length v_call cdr3_aa
. TRBJ1-3 13 TRBV6-5 ASSYPPGGGNTIY
. TRBJ1-6 10 TRBV6-2/TRBV6-3 ASSYPEWTLH
. TRBJ2-3 14 TRBV13 ASSLLGGASTDTQY
. TRBJ2-1 13 TRBV6-4 ASIEGLADTLWEF
. TRBJ1-1 11 TRBV28 ASTLTGNTEAF
once TRBJ2-5 14 TRBV9 ASSAAQGHLEETQY
once TRBJ1-2 10 TRBV29-1 SGQGFDYGYT
. TRBJ1-4 12 TRBV6-2/TRBV6-3 ASSYRRSNEKLF
. TRBJ1-2 11 TRBV19 ATSTGTPYGYT
. TRBJ1-2 10 TRBV13 ASSGGTYGYT
. TRBJ1-1 13 TRBV6-5 ASSYVGQGRTEAF
. TRBJ2-2 12 TRBV7-2 ASSLNIEGGELF
. TRBJ1-6 14 TRBV16 ASSQSAGGLGSPLH
. TRBJ1-4 12 TRBV28 ASSTGQGDEKLF
. TRBJ1-5 17 TRBV4-3 ASSQLTNGTGSLNQPQH
. TRBJ2-5 15 TRBV28 ASSFTRLDSSQETQY
. TRBJ1-6 11 TRBV3-1/TRBV3-2 ASMGQGSSPLH
. TRBJ1-4 12 TRBV28 ASVEQGNEEKLF
. TRBJ2-5 12 TRBV7-3 ASSASGTEETQY
. TRBJ1-1 13 TRBV19 ASRGTGGENTEAF
. TRBJ1-2 10 TRBV6-6 ASSYGQYGYT
. TRBJ1-1 11 TRBV27 ASSFRERREAF
. TRBJ1-5 12 TRBV9 ASSGSREDQPQH
few TRBJ1-6 13 TRBV7-6 ASSFVAGGNSPLH
. TRBJ2-7 13 TRBV5-5 ASSLLLGRTYEQY
. TRBJ1-2 11 TRBV5-1 ASSLVAGDGYT
. TRBJ2-5 15 TRBV3-1/TRBV3-2 ASSQDVQRGAEGAQY
. TRBJ1-1 13 TRBV15 ATSPQDRGQTEAF
. TRBJ2-5 15 TRBV15 ATSPTGGRASQETQY
. TRBJ1-1 13 TRBV7-8 ASSFPTGVNTEAF
. TRBJ1-2 11 TRBV29-1 SVIPGTDYGYT